The 15 T cell receptor beta chains listed next were all sequenced from one sample in a study of monozygotic twins with inflammatory bowel disease. Reanalyzing the 5' RACE reads, TCRdb keeps one entry per CDR3 protein, without DNA. There are approximately 330,000 distinct CDR3 sequences in the sample, with approximately 2% held by the top ten. The material sequenced was blood. Source of these receptors: a human donor with ulcerative colitis or Crohn's disease, or a healthy co-twin of an affected twin (not recorded which).

CDR3 loop: CASSHTTRGTRASTDTQYF. The V call is TRBV4-1, the J call TRBJ2-3; TCRdb picks TRBD1, but there is no DNA to check that call. Germline loops: CDR1 MGHRA, CDR2 YSYEKL. CDR3 length: 19 residues.

The chain has TRBV20-1 and TRBJ2-2; with no DNA, the TCRdb D assignment of TRBD2 cannot be verified. Germline values: CDR1 DFQATT, CDR2 SNEGSKA (reference sequence). The CDR3 has 14 amino acids. The CDR3 sequence is CSARGLENTGELFF.

The chain couples TRBV10-2 to TRBJ2-3; TCRdb picks TRBD1, but there is no DNA to check that call. The CDR3 sequence is 14 residues long. Per germline, CDR1 WSHSY and CDR2 SAAADI. The CDR3 loop is CASSPTGDTDTQYF.

The rearrangement links TRBV5-6 to TRBJ2-1; absent DNA, TCRdb's TRBD1 call cannot be checked. The germline V gene encodes CDR1 SGHDT and CDR2 YYEEEE. The CDR3 length is 17 residues. The CDR3 is CASSLAKGQGLYNEQFF.

The chain recombines TRBV7-9 with TRBJ1-5. The germline CDR1 and CDR2 sequences are SEHNR and FQNEAQ (reference sequence). The CDR3 covers 13 residues. Here the CDR3 reads CASSPHTDQPQHF.

CDR3 protein: CASSPWDTNTGELFF. This chain uses TRBV18 with TRBJ2-2. The CDR3 contains 15 residues. Germline-derived CDR1 and CDR2 are KGHSH and LQKENI.

This chain connects TRBV29-1 to TRBJ2-7. Germline CDR1 is SQVTM and CDR2 is ANQGSEA. The CDR3 runs 12 residues. CDR3 amino acids: CSVSRGPYEQYF.

The chain employs TRBV20-1 and TRBJ1-5. This CDR3 region has 13 residues. Germline V gives CDR1 DFQATT, CDR2 SNEGSKA (reference sequence). The CDR3 region is CSASDGIHQPQHF.

The chain is built from TRBV12-3 or TRBV12-4 and TRBJ1-6; TCRdb's D call of TRBD1 is untestable without DNA. CDR3 length: 16 residues. CDR3 amino acids: CASLGQSSSYNSPLHF.

This chain uses TRBV7-9 with TRBJ1-6; TCRdb outputs TRBD1, but without DNA this stays unchecked. CDR1 is SEHNR and CDR2 is FQNEAQ in the germline V gene (reference sequence). The CDR3 is 14 residues long. Here the CDR3 reads CASSFDSLNSPLHF.

The chain uses TRBV29-1 and TRBJ2-1. Germline-derived CDR1 and CDR2 are SQVTM and ANQGSEA. The CDR3 is made up of 11 amino acids. CDR3 amino acids: CNAELLGEQFF.

The chain joins TRBV20-1 to TRBJ2-2; TCRdb gives TRBD2 as the D gene, but with no DNA this cannot be confirmed. There are 17 residues in the CDR3. In germline, CDR1 is DFQATT, CDR2 SNEGSKA (reference sequence). The CDR3 sequence: CSATGLAGGPVNGELFF.

This chain connects TRBV10-3 to TRBJ1-4. The CDR3 sequence is 15 residues long. CDR1 is ENHRY and CDR2 is SYGVKD in the germline V gene. This CDR3 reads CAISESGRVNEKLFF.

The rearrangement links TRBV24-1 to TRBJ2-7; TCRdb's D gene call, TRBD1, goes unchecked for lack of DNA. This CDR3 is 15 amino acids long. Germline V gene sequence: CDR1 KGHDR, CDR2 SFDVKD. The CDR3 loop is CATSDSGQGDYEPYF.

The J gene is TRBJ2-1, the V gene TRBV20-1; the D call from TCRdb, TRBD1, cannot be confirmed without DNA. The CDR3 is made up of 15 amino acids. From germline, CDR1 is DFQATT and CDR2 SNEGSKA (reference sequence). CDR3 residues: CSARDYRDPYNEQFF.